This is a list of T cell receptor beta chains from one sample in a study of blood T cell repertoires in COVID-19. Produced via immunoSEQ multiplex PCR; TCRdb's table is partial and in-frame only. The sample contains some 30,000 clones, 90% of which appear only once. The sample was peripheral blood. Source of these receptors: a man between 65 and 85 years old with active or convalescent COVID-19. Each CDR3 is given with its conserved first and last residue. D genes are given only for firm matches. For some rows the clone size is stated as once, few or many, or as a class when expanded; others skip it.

TGTGCCAGCAGCACTATAGCGGGAGCCGGGGAGCTGTTTTTT | CASSTIAGAGELFF | TRBV11-3 | TRBD2 | TRBJ2-2 | NA
TGTGCCAGCAGTTTATCAGGGGTCGGGGGAATTGTGGAGTATGGCTACACCTTC | CASSLSGVGGIVEYGYTF | TRBV27 | NA | TRBJ1-2 | NA
TGTGCCAGCAGCTTAGGGCGGGGGATAGATACGCAGTATTTT | CASSLGRGIDTQYF | TRBV13 | TRBD2 | TRBJ2-3 | NA
TGTGCCAGCAGCTTTCAGGGCTACTATGGCTACACCTTC | CASSFQGYYGYTF | TRBV7-9 | NA | TRBJ1-2 | NA
TGTGCCAGTAGTATAGTGAAGGCAGGGTCCCAAGTAGCCCAGTACTTC | CASSIVKAGSQVAQYF | TRBV19 | NA | TRBJ2-5 | NA
TGTGCCAGCAGTTTATTGGGGGCGGCGGGGGCCAACGTCCTGACTTTC | CASSLLGAAGANVLTF | TRBV27 | NA | TRBJ2-6 | NA
TGTGCCAGCAGACCACAGATTTCTGGAAACACCATATATTTT | CASRPQISGNTIYF | TRBV6-5 | NA | TRBJ1-3 | NA
TGTGCCAGTACCCAGTCCGGGAGCGGGAATTCACCCCTCCACTTT | CASTQSGSGNSPLHF | TRBV19 | NA | TRBJ1-6 | NA
TGTGCCAGCAGCGATCCGGGACTAGCGGGAGCCGGCGGGGAGCTGTTTTTT | CASSDPGLAGAGGELFF | TRBV5-4 | TRBD2 | TRBJ2-2 | NA
TGCGCCAGCAGCTCCTCCGGGACTCGGAACACCGGGGAGCTGTTTTTT | CASSSSGTRNTGELFF | TRBV5-1 | NA | TRBJ2-2 | NA
TGCGCCAGCAGCCAGCCCCTGGGACAGGGGCCGGGTGAGCAGTTCTTC | CASSQPLGQGPGEQFF | TRBV4-1 | TRBD1 | TRBJ2-1 | NA
TGTGCCAGCAGTGAAGCTCGGCCAGGGGGAGTAAACTACGAGCAGTACTTC | CASSEARPGGVNYEQYF | TRBV6-1 | TRBD1 | TRBJ2-7 | NA
TGTGCCAGTAGTAAGGACGGAGGGAGTGGGGCCAACGTCCTGACTTTC | CASSKDGGSGANVLTF | TRBV19 | NA | TRBJ2-6 | NA
TGTGCCAGCAGTCCAGGGGAGAACTATGGCTACACCTTC | CASSPGENYGYTF | TRBV5-6 | NA | TRBJ1-2 | NA
TGTGCCAGCAGCTCTAGCGGGAGTTACAATGAGCAGTTCTTC | CASSSSGSYNEQFF | TRBV7-9 | TRBD2 | TRBJ2-1 | NA
TGTGCCGTCCGGAGAACTAATGAAAAACTGTTTTTT | CAVRRTNEKLFF | TRBV2 | NA | TRBJ1-4 | NA
TGTGCCAGCAGCACCCCGGGACAGGGGACCTACGAGCAGTACTTC | CASSTPGQGTYEQYF | TRBV6-5 | TRBD1 | TRBJ2-7 | once
TGTGCCAGCAGCTCCATGGGCAGGGTCGTCGGGGAGCTGTTTTTT | CASSSMGRVVGELFF | TRBV7-8 | NA | TRBJ2-2 | NA
TGTGCCAGCTCACCGGGACTAACGAACACCGGGGAGCTGTTTTTT | CASSPGLTNTGELFF | TRBV18 | TRBD2 | TRBJ2-2 | NA
TGTGCCAGCAGCTCCCGGGACAGGGGGGAAGCTTTCTTT | CASSSRDRGEAFF | TRBV5-4 | TRBD1 | TRBJ1-1 | NA
TGTGCCAGCTCCCTGCGGACAGGGATCGACAATCAGCCCCAGCATTTT | CASSLRTGIDNQPQHF | TRBV18 | TRBD1 | TRBJ1-5 | once
TGTGCCACCAGCAGTTCTAGCGGGGACTACAATGAGCAGTTCTTC | CATSSSSGDYNEQFF | TRBV15 | TRBD2 | TRBJ2-1 | NA
TGCGCCAGCAGCCCCACGGGAGCTGGGGCCAACGTCCTGACTTTC | CASSPTGAGANVLTF | TRBV5-1 | NA | TRBJ2-6 | NA
TGTGCCAGCAGCGCCCAATTGGATGGGGCAAATACGCAGTATTTT | CASSAQLDGANTQYF | TRBV3-1/TRBV3-2 | NA | TRBJ2-3 | NA
TGCGCCAGCAGCATAGGTAGCGGGAGTGGAGAGACCCAGTACTTC | CASSIGSGSGETQYF | TRBV5-1 | TRBD2 | TRBJ2-5 | NA
TGTGCCAGCAACCCCGGGACAGTTCTTTCCTATGGCTACACCTTC | CASNPGTVLSYGYTF | TRBV6-5 | TRBD1 | TRBJ1-2 | NA
TGTGCCAGCAGTGATTCCCTAGCGGGAGCTGGCACCGGGGAGCTGTTTTTT | CASSDSLAGAGTGELFF | TRBV2 | TRBD2 | TRBJ2-2 | NA
TGTGCCAGCAGCGCCCGGGACAGGGGCACAGATACGCAGTATTTT | CASSARDRGTDTQYF | TRBV9 | TRBD1 | TRBJ2-3 | NA
TGCGCCAGCAGCTCCGGACTAGAGAAGAACATTCAGTACTTC | CASSSGLEKNIQYF | TRBV5-1 | TRBD2 | TRBJ2-4 | NA
TGTGCCAGCAGCTTACGGGGGGCCGCAGATACGCAGTATTTT | CASSLRGAADTQYF | TRBV7-3 | NA | TRBJ2-3 | NA
TGTGCCAGCAGCTTCGGGCGGAGGGAGACTGAAGCTTTCTTT | CASSFGRRETEAFF | TRBV7-9 | NA | TRBJ1-1 | NA
TGTGCCAGCAGCTTCGCAATCCGGGTCATGAACACTGAAGCTTTCTTT | CASSFAIRVMNTEAFF | TRBV11-3 | NA | TRBJ1-1 | NA
TGTGCCAGCAGTTCCCCCTCCTCGGGACAAAATGAAAAACTGTTTTTT | CASSSPSSGQNEKLFF | TRBV6-2/TRBV6-3 | NA | TRBJ1-4 | NA
TGCGCCAGCAGCCGAGCTGACAGGGGACACACTGAAGCTTTCTTT | CASSRADRGHTEAFF | TRBV4-3 | TRBD1 | TRBJ1-1 | NA
TGTGCTAGTGGTTTGAGGCTGGCGGCTGAGCAGTTCTTC | CASGLRLAAEQFF | TRBV12-5 | NA | TRBJ2-1 | NA
TGCGCCAGCAGCCAACCAACTAGCGGGAGGTACAATGAGCAGTTCTTC | CASSQPTSGRYNEQFF | TRBV4-1 | TRBD2 | TRBJ2-1 | NA
TGTGCCAGTAGTATAGGTGGACAGGGAACGGACTATGGCTACACCTTC | CASSIGGQGTDYGYTF | TRBV19 | TRBD1 | TRBJ1-2 | once
TGTGCCAGCACCGAAGCGGGGGACCGCTATGGCTACACCTTC | CASTEAGDRYGYTF | TRBV25-1 | NA | TRBJ1-2 | NA
TGTGCCAGCAGTGAACAGGGGAGCAATCAGCCCCAGCATTTT | CASSEQGSNQPQHF | TRBV6-1 | NA | TRBJ1-5 | NA
TGCGCCAGCAGCCAAGATTCTGGGACACCCTACGAGCAGTACTTC | CASSQDSGTPYEQYF | TRBV4-1 | NA | TRBJ2-7 | NA
TGCGCCAGCAGCCAAGAACAGGGGGCGCGAGGCTATGGCTACACCTTC | CASSQEQGARGYGYTF | TRBV4-1 | TRBD1 | TRBJ1-2 | NA
TGTGCCAGCGAGGACAGGGGAACGGATACGCAGTATTTT | CASEDRGTDTQYF | TRBV19 | TRBD1 | TRBJ2-3 | NA
TGTGCCAGCAGTTTGACATTAGCGGGGAGTCCCAACACTGAAGCTTTCTTT | CASSLTLAGSPNTEAFF | TRBV28 | NA | TRBJ1-1 | NA
TGTGCCAGCAGTTACTCGGCGGGAGGGGGAGTTAAGACCCAGTACTTC | CASSYSAGGGVKTQYF | TRBV6-5 | TRBD2 | TRBJ2-5 | few
TGTGCCAGCAGCCCGGGAGACAGCTTCTCCCAGCATTTT | CASSPGDSFSQHF | TRBV5-5 | NA | TRBJ1-5 | once
TGTGCCAGCAGCCAAGAGGCGGGGGCAGATACGCAGTATTTT | CASSQEAGADTQYF | TRBV3-1/TRBV3-2 | TRBD2 | TRBJ2-3 | NA
TGTGCCAGCTCAGCCGACAGAGATCAGCCCCAGCATTTT | CASSADRDQPQHF | TRBV18 | NA | TRBJ1-5 | NA
TGTGCCAGCCTCGGACTAGCGGAATATGAGACCCAGTACTTC | CASLGLAEYETQYF | TRBV2 | TRBD2 | TRBJ2-5 | NA
TGTGCCAGCAGCGGGCGACAGGGGCGAGCTAACTATGGCTACACCTTC | CASSGRQGRANYGYTF | TRBV7-9 | TRBD1 | TRBJ1-2 | NA
TGTGCCAGCAGTTTATACGAGGGCTATCAGCCCCAGCATTTT | CASSLYEGYQPQHF | TRBV27 | NA | TRBJ1-5 | once
TGCGCCAGCAGCATGGACAGTCAACCTGGAAACACCATATATTTT | CASSMDSQPGNTIYF | TRBV5-1 | NA | TRBJ1-3 | few
TGTGCCAGCAGCTTAGTTCCAGAAGCTAACTATGGCTACACCTTC | CASSLVPEANYGYTF | TRBV7-2 | NA | TRBJ1-2 | NA
TGCGCCAGCAGCCCGTTACTAGCGGGGATACTTAGCACAGATACGCAGTATTTT | CASSPLLAGILSTDTQYF | TRBV5-1 | TRBD2 | TRBJ2-3 | NA
TGTGCCAGTAGTTCCCGGGGCACAGGGGGGGCCTCTGATACGCAGTATTTT | CASSSRGTGGASDTQYF | TRBV19 | NA | TRBJ2-3 | few
TGTGCCAGTAGTATAGCGGGGTCGACCACCGTGGACTTC | CASSIAGSTTVDF | TRBV19 | NA | TRBJ2-5 | few
TGTGCCAGCTCACCACAAACTACCCAGGGATCAACAACTAATGAAAAACTGTTTTTT | CASSPQTTQGSTTNEKLFF | TRBV18 | NA | TRBJ1-4 | NA
TGTGCCAGTAGTGAGATTCGAAGGGGGCCGGGCACTGAAGCTTTCTTT | CASSEIRRGPGTEAFF | TRBV19 | TRBD1 | TRBJ1-1 | NA
TGTGCCAGCAGCCCTAGACTAGCGGGTAGCACAGATACGCAGTATTTT | CASSPRLAGSTDTQYF | TRBV5-4 | TRBD2 | TRBJ2-3 | NA
TGTGCCAGCAGCCGAACTAGGGACAATGAGCAGTTCTTC | CASSRTRDNEQFF | TRBV7-8 | NA | TRBJ2-1 | NA
TGCGCCAGCAGTGAGCCATACGAGCAGTACTTC | CASSEPYEQYF | TRBV10-2 | NA | TRBJ2-7 | NA